These T cell receptor beta chains were read from a single sample in a study of control samples from healthy donors and cancer patients. Clones were read by immunoSEQ multiplex PCR, and TCRdb kept only the in-frame ones, dropping some. Here the sample spans tens of thousands of clones, about nine tenths being singletons. Input material: PBMCs. The receptors here all came from a woman aged 50 to 65 with colorectal cancer. Both conserved end residues are part of each CDR3. A D gene is named only where the DNA matches it firmly. Expanded clones are given a class, and other clones once, few, many or no size at all.

size: .; D: TRBD1; V: TRBV19; J: TRBJ1-4; CDR3: CASSIVKGANEKLFF; DNA: TGTGCCAGTAGTATAGTAAAGGGGGCCAATGAAAAACTGTTTTTT
size: .; D: .; V: TRBV18; J: TRBJ1-1; CDR3: CASSPPGLTQAFF; DNA: TGTGCCAGCTCACCACCGGGACTAACCCAAGCTTTCTTT
size: once; D: TRBD1; V: TRBV24-1; J: TRBJ1-1; CDR3: CATSDPMAGTGEEAFF; DNA: TGTGCCACCAGTGACCCGATGGCCGGGACAGGGGAGGAAGCTTTCTTT
size: .; D: .; V: TRBV18; J: TRBJ2-4; CDR3: CASSPPGQPIAKNIQYF; DNA: TGTGCCAGCTCACCACCCGGACAGCCTATAGCCAAAAACATTCAGTACTTC
size: .; D: .; V: TRBV5-1; J: TRBJ2-4; CDR3: CASSPMDALGTKNIQYF; DNA: TGCGCCAGCAGCCCGATGGACGCTCTCGGAACCAAAAACATTCAGTACTTC
size: .; D: .; V: TRBV2; J: TRBJ2-6; CDR3: CASSYSGGPFSGANVLTF; DNA: TGTGCCAGCAGTTACTCCGGGGGGCCCTTCTCTGGGGCCAACGTCCTGACTTTC
size: .; D: .; V: TRBV27; J: TRBJ1-5; CDR3: CASSGDNPVGQPQHF; DNA: TGTGCCAGCAGTGGGGACAATCCGGTCGGTCAGCCCCAGCATTTT
size: .; D: .; V: TRBV2; J: TRBJ1-2; CDR3: CASSAGTRALIYGYTF; DNA: TGTGCCAGCAGTGCCGGTACCCGGGCCTTAATCTATGGCTACACCTTC
size: .; D: .; V: TRBV5-4; J: TRBJ2-2; CDR3: CASSLSQAGTGELFF; DNA: TGTGCCAGCAGCCTCTCCCAGGCTGGAACCGGGGAGCTGTTTTTT
size: once; D: .; V: TRBV7-2; J: TRBJ1-1; CDR3: CASSLSTDVTYEAFF; DNA: TGTGCCAGCAGCTTATCCACGGACGTGACATATGAAGCTTTCTTT
size: .; D: .; V: TRBV6-5; J: TRBJ2-1; CDR3: CASTNRPLGYNEQFF; DNA: TGTGCCAGCACAAACAGGCCCCTGGGGTACAATGAGCAGTTCTTC
size: .; D: TRBD1; V: TRBV25-1; J: TRBJ1-1; CDR3: CASSDYRGNTEAFF; DNA: TGTGCCAGCAGTGATTACAGGGGGAACACTGAAGCTTTCTTT
size: .; D: .; V: TRBV14; J: TRBJ1-5; CDR3: CASRQGLYSNQPQHF; DNA: TGTGCCAGCAGACAGGGTTTATATAGCAATCAGCCCCAGCATTTT
size: once; D: .; V: TRBV7-2; J: TRBJ2-5; CDR3: CASSLRGGSQETQYF; DNA: TGTGCCAGCAGCTTAAGAGGGGGTTCGCAAGAGACCCAGTACTTC
size: .; D: .; V: TRBV3-1/TRBV3-2; J: TRBJ2-5; CDR3: CASSRHGLSPLQETQYF; DNA: TGTGCCAGCAGCCGCCATGGGCTCTCGCCGCTCCAAGAGACCCAGTACTTC
size: .; D: .; V: TRBV6-2/TRBV6-3; J: TRBJ1-5; CDR3: CASSSRTEIWPQHF; DNA: TGTGCCAGCAGTTCTCGGACAGAAATTTGGCCCCAGCATTTT
size: .; D: .; V: TRBV9; J: TRBJ2-1; CDR3: CASSKGWEYNEQFF; DNA: TGTGCCAGCAGTAAGGGCTGGGAGTACAATGAGCAGTTCTTC
size: .; D: .; V: TRBV30; J: TRBJ1-2; CDR3: CARRTGSYGYTF; DNA: TGTGCCCGCCGAACAGGCTCCTATGGCTACACCTTC
size: .; D: .; V: TRBV15; J: TRBJ2-4; CDR3: CAPGQISAKNIQYF; DNA: TGTGCCCCAGGACAGATAAGCGCCAAAAACATTCAGTACTTC
size: .; D: .; V: TRBV27; J: TRBJ1-4; CDR3: CASSLYGGANEKLFF; DNA: TGTGCCAGCAGTTTATACGGCGGAGCTAATGAAAAACTGTTTTTT
size: .; D: .; V: TRBV3-1/TRBV3-2; J: TRBJ1-4; CDR3: CASSHTREKLFF; DNA: TGTGCCAGCAGCCACACCCGGGAAAAACTGTTTTTT
size: .; D: .; V: TRBV6-4; J: TRBJ1-2; CDR3: CASSEGVGYTF; DNA: TGTGCCAGCAGTGAGGGTGTTGGCTACACCTTC
size: once; D: .; V: TRBV20-1; J: TRBJ2-1; CDR3: CSAPTYNEQFF; DNA: TGCAGTGCTCCTACATACAATGAGCAGTTCTTC
size: .; D: TRBD2; V: TRBV19; J: TRBJ2-3; CDR3: CASSIDGTSRVTTQYF; DNA: TGTGCCAGTAGTATAGATGGGACTAGCCGGGTTACTACGCAGTATTTT
size: .; D: TRBD1; V: TRBV5-6; J: TRBJ2-2; CDR3: CARVGDREGTGELFF; DNA: TGTGCCAGGGTGGGGGACAGGGAAGGCACCGGGGAGCTGTTTTTT
size: .; D: .; V: TRBV6-2/TRBV6-3; J: TRBJ1-3; CDR3: CASSPSGPGNTIYF; DNA: TGTGCCAGCAGTCCCTCGGGTCCAGGAAACACCATATATTTT
size: .; D: .; V: TRBV27; J: TRBJ1-5; CDR3: CASSLFRGGQPQHF; DNA: TGTGCCAGCAGTTTATTCAGGGGCGGTCAGCCCCAGCATTTT
size: .; D: TRBD1; V: TRBV2; J: TRBJ1-6; CDR3: CASRSGTGNSPLHF; DNA: TGTGCCAGCAGGTCCGGGACAGGCAATTCACCCCTCCACTTT
size: few; D: TRBD1; V: TRBV6-1; J: TRBJ1-5; CDR3: CASSEPGRGHGQPQHF; DNA: TGTGCCAGCAGTGAACCTGGCAGGGGGCATGGTCAGCCCCAGCATTTT
size: once; D: .; V: TRBV6-2/TRBV6-3; J: TRBJ2-1; CDR3: CASSPQGTYNEQFF; DNA: TGTGCCAGCAGCCCACAGGGTACCTACAATGAGCAGTTCTTC
size: once; D: TRBD1; V: TRBV6-5; J: TRBJ2-2; CDR3: CASRGTGGMSGELFF; DNA: TGTGCCAGCAGGGGGACAGGGGGCATGTCCGGGGAGCTGTTTTTT
size: .; D: .; V: TRBV7-9; J: TRBJ1-6; CDR3: CASSFRDSYNSPLHF; DNA: TGTGCCAGCAGCTTTAGGGACTCCTATAATTCACCCCTCCACTTT
size: .; D: .; V: TRBV28; J: TRBJ1-6; CDR3: CASSLTGSSYNSPLHF; DNA: TGTGCCAGCAGTTTAACAGGTAGCTCCTATAATTCACCCCTCCACTTT
size: .; D: .; V: TRBV4-1; J: TRBJ2-2; CDR3: CASSPPGRINTGELFF; DNA: TGCGCCAGCAGCCCCCCTGGGAGGATTAACACCGGGGAGCTGTTTTTT
size: .; D: .; V: TRBV13; J: TRBJ2-2; CDR3: CASSLKAGGWSDTGELFF; DNA: TGTGCCAGCAGCTTGAAAGCTGGGGGGTGGTCGGACACCGGGGAGCTGTTTTTT
size: .; D: .; V: TRBV19; J: TRBJ1-5; CDR3: CASSRVGGEVNQPQHF; DNA: TGTGCCAGTAGTAGAGTAGGCGGGGAGGTCAATCAGCCCCAGCATTTT
size: .; D: .; V: TRBV6-4; J: TRBJ2-1; CDR3: CASSDPDKAPYNEQFF; DNA: TGTGCCAGCAGTGACCCGGACAAGGCCCCCTACAATGAGCAGTTCTTC
size: .; D: .; V: TRBV12-3/TRBV12-4; J: TRBJ1-2; CDR3: CASSFGQNGYTF; DNA: TGTGCCAGCAGTTTCGGGCAGAATGGCTACACCTTC
size: .; D: .; V: TRBV27; J: TRBJ1-4; CDR3: CASSQGARGNEKLFF; DNA: TGTGCCAGCAGTCAAGGGGCGCGGGGGAACGAAAAACTGTTTTTT
size: .; D: .; V: TRBV6-5; J: TRBJ1-1; CDR3: CASSYREGVNTEAFF; DNA: TGTGCCAGCAGTTACAGGGAGGGTGTAAACACTGAAGCTTTCTTT
size: .; D: .; V: TRBV28; J: TRBJ1-1; CDR3: CASSAPGEDTEAFF; DNA: TGTGCCAGCAGTGCCCCAGGGGAGGACACTGAAGCTTTCTTT
size: .; D: .; V: TRBV28; J: TRBJ1-1; CDR3: CASSFLGSGAFF; DNA: TGTGCCAGCAGTTTTCTAGGGAGCGGTGCTTTCTTT
size: .; D: TRBD1; V: TRBV29-1; J: TRBJ1-1; CDR3: CSAGTGGWTEAFF; DNA: TGCAGCGCGGGGACAGGGGGCTGGACTGAAGCTTTCTTT
size: .; D: .; V: TRBV28; J: TRBJ1-4; CDR3: CASSLPQGDDEKLFF; DNA: TGTGCCAGCAGTTTACCTCAGGGAGATGATGAAAAACTGTTTTTT
size: .; D: TRBD1; V: TRBV29-1; J: TRBJ1-4; CDR3: CSVTTGGEKLFF; DNA: TGCAGCGTAACCACAGGGGGTGAAAAACTGTTTTTT
size: .; D: .; V: TRBV28; J: TRBJ1-3; CDR3: CASSLSGNSGNTIYF; DNA: TGTGCCAGCAGTTTATCTGGGAACTCTGGAAACACCATATATTTT
size: .; D: TRBD1; V: TRBV7-9; J: TRBJ1-1; CDR3: CASSLDREDPEAFF; DNA: TGTGCCAGCAGCTTGGACAGGGAGGATCCTGAAGCTTTCTTT
size: .; D: .; V: TRBV19; J: TRBJ1-6; CDR3: CASSDPGTHSYNSPLHF; DNA: TGTGCCAGTAGTGACCCCGGGACACATAGCTATAATTCACCCCTCCACTTT
size: once; D: .; V: TRBV5-5; J: TRBJ1-1; CDR3: CASSSQQGPHNIRTLAFF; DNA: TGTGCCAGCAGCTCACAGCAGGGGCCTCACAACATACGGACGTTGGCTTTCTTT
size: .; D: TRBD1; V: TRBV5-8; J: TRBJ1-2; CDR3: CASSLSLTGKTGYTF; DNA: TGTGCCAGCAGCTTATCTTTGACAGGGAAGACTGGCTACACCTTC
size: .; D: TRBD1; V: TRBV15; J: TRBJ1-1; CDR3: CATSRDRAGGVPEAFF; DNA: TGTGCCACCAGCAGAGATCGAGCAGGGGGCGTCCCTGAAGCTTTCTTT
size: .; D: .; V: TRBV7-2; J: TRBJ2-1; CDR3: CASSLVVSNYNEQFF; DNA: TGTGCCAGCAGCTTAGTGGTCAGTAACTACAATGAGCAGTTCTTC